The 32 T cell receptor beta chains below all came from one sample that was sequenced in a study of CD8 T cells in ankylosing spondylitis listed by TCRdb under 2017. Preparation of the library involved 5' RACE. These reads were obtained on an Illumina HiSeq 2500. TCRdb reprocessing: public reads trimmed at Q25 with fastp, clones called with MiXCR, in-frame beta chains kept. Each CDR3 protein gets just one entry, which takes the most common genes and DNA from the rows behind it. For this sample the table gives 180,000 or so distinct CDR3 sequences, of which approximately 10% were detected only once. The ten top clones hold 25% to 30% of the sample. The specimen was blood, either unsorted or a sorted T cell fraction (not recorded which). The receptors originated from a male donor with ankylosing spondylitis or in good health (not recorded which).

This clonotype was picked up a small number of times. The rearrangement joins TRBV12-3 or TRBV12-4 to TRBJ1-5; no clear D gene. Trimming stripped 3 bases from V and 5 bases from J, with 8 bases between. The CDR3 has 13 residues. The CDR3 loop is CASSLAGDQPQHF. CDR3 bases: TGTGCCAGCAGTTTGGCTGGGGATCAGCCCCAGCATTTT.

This sequence joins TRBV10-3 and TRBJ2-7; tentative D call: TRBD1 (6 bases). The CDR3 loop spans 15 amino acids. Germline lookup yields CDR1 ENHRY and CDR2 SYGVKD. The V end was cut by 6 bases, the J end by 2 bases, with 17 bases between. The CDR3 sequence: CAIRPQGSITYEQYF. The CDR3 bases are TGTGCCATCAGGCCCCAGGGGTCGATCACCTACGAGCAGTACTTC.

This clonotype was detected only a few times. The rearrangement links TRBV9 to TRBJ2-1; 9 bases are shared with TRBD2. Germline V lookup: CDR1 SGDLS, CDR2 YYNGEE. V shed 0 bases and J 5 bases; nucleotides not matched to a gene: 12. The CDR3 totals 18 residues. This CDR3 is CASSVEFPGLAVNNEQFF. The CDR3, as DNA: TGTGCCAGCAGCGTAGAATTCCCGGGACTAGCCGTAAACAATGAGCAGTTCTTC.

This sequence joins TRBV20-1 and TRBJ1-3, with a possible D match to TRBD1 (6 bases). The length of the CDR3 is 13 residues. V lost 0 bases, J lost 8 bases, and 11 bases lay in between. Germline lookup yields CDR1 DFQATT and CDR2 SNEGSKA (reference sequence). CDR3 nucleotide sequence: TGCAGTGCTAGAGACCCAAAGGGGGACACCATATATTTT. Residues: CSARDPKGDTIYF.

This rearrangement joins TRBV4-3 to TRBJ2-2, with D perhaps matching TRBD1 (5 bases). The CDR3 contains 17 residues. Trimming removed 1 base at V and 4 bases at J, with 16 bases between. The germline CDR1 and CDR2 sequences are LGHNA and YSLEER. In nucleotides, the CDR3 is TGCGCCAGCAGCCAAGGTTTGAGCAGGGTGGTCACCGGGGAGCTGTTTTTT. This translates into CASSQGLSRVVTGELFF.

The sample holds many counts of this clonotype. This rearrangement joins TRBV25-1 to TRBJ2-3, with D tentatively TRBD1 or TRBD2 (5 bases each). This CDR3 comprises 16 residues. The germline CDR1 and CDR2 sequences are MGHDK and SYGVNS. Trimming stripped 3 bases from V and 2 bases from J, with 15 bases between. This chain's CDR3 is CASSDRGRDLTDTQYF. CDR3 bases: TGTGCCAGCAGTGATCGAGGCAGGGACCTCACAGATACGCAGTATTTT.

This clonotype was seen many times. V usage is TRBV20-1 and J usage is TRBJ2-3, with a possible D match to TRBD2 (5 bases). The CDR3 length is 15 residues. The germline V gene encodes CDR1 DFQATT and CDR2 SNEGSKA (reference sequence). V was trimmed by 3 bases and J by 0 bases, leaving 13 bases between them. CDR3 region: CSASGLASSTDTQYF. The CDR3 coding sequence is TGCAGTGCTAGTGGGTTAGCGAGTAGCACAGATACGCAGTATTTT.

The CDR3 nucleotides are TGCAGCGTTGTTTGGAACACAGATACGCAGTATTTT. This encodes CSVVWNTDTQYF. J is TRBJ2-3 and V is TRBV29-1; no reliable D call. V shed 4 bases and J shed 2 bases, with 7 bases lying between them. Germline V lookup: CDR1 SQVTM, CDR2 ANQGSEA. The CDR3 is made up of 12 amino acids.

This clonotype was observed at least ten times. The gene calls are TRBV27 and TRBJ2-1; D is unresolved. This CDR3 region has 13 residues. Germline loops: CDR1 MNHEY, CDR2 SMNVEV (reference sequence). Trimming took 2 bases from V and 2 from J, leaving 4 bases between them. CDR3 amino acids: CASSLTTYNEQFF. The DNA of the CDR3 is TGTGCCAGCAGTTTAACCACCTACAATGAGCAGTTCTTC.

This clonotype was detected many times. This chain uses TRBV6-2 or TRBV6-3 with TRBJ2-5; D unresolved. The CDR3 length is 12 residues. Per germline, CDR1 MNHEY and CDR2 SVGEGT. V lost 6 bases and J 3 bases, leaving 8 bases between the germline ends. The CDR3: CASSRPKETQYF. CDR3 coding DNA: TGTGCCAGCAGCCGGCCCAAAGAGACCCAGTACTTC.

This clonotype was counted a few times. The chain combines TRBV7-2 with TRBJ1-1; 7 bases map to TRBD1. V shed 5 bases, J shed 1 base, and the junction held 7 bases outside the gene matches. CDR3 length: 15 residues. The germline V gene encodes CDR1 SGHTA and CDR2 FQGNSA. This chain's CDR3 is CASSPSDRRNTEAFF. The CDR3 coding sequence is TGTGCCAGCAGCCCTTCGGACAGGAGGAACACTGAAGCTTTCTTT.

This clonotype appeared many times. The chain carries TRBV7-6 and TRBJ1-4; TRBD1 is a possible D gene (6 bases). In germline, CDR1 is SGHVS, CDR2 FNYEAQ. This CDR3 is built from 15 residues. V was trimmed by 0 bases and J by 7 bases, leaving 12 bases between them. The CDR3 region is CASSLAAGHGEKLFF. CDR3 bases: TGTGCCAGCAGCTTAGCGGCGGGACACGGTGAAAAACTGTTTTTT.

This clonotype was seen at least ten times. The chain carries TRBV15 and TRBJ2-1, with D tentatively TRBD2 (6 bases). From germline, CDR1 is LNHNV and CDR2 YYDKDF (reference sequence). Trimming stripped 3 bases from V and 4 bases from J, with 10 bases between. The CDR3 covers 14 residues. The CDR3 sequence is CATSRKEGYNEQFF. CDR3 DNA sequence: TGTGCCACCAGCAGGAAGGAGGGATACAATGAGCAGTTCTTC.

In this sample, this clonotype turned up a few times. The chain links TRBV2 to TRBJ1-5, with 10 bases lining up with TRBD1. Germline V gene lookup returns CDR1 SNHLY and CDR2 FYNNEI. CDR3 size: 15 residues. The J segment lost 6 bases and the V segment lost 5 bases, leaving 7 bases of the junction unmatched. The CDR3 protein is CASSRDRGLAQPQHF. The CDR3 bases are TGTGCCAGCAGTCGCGACAGGGGGCTGGCTCAGCCCCAGCATTTT.

This clonotype was counted many times. The V call is TRBV4-3, the J call TRBJ2-5; 10 nucleotides align to TRBD1. CDR1 LGHNA and CDR2 YSLEER come from the germline V gene. V trimming: 4 bases; J trimming: 3 bases; junction bases outside the gene matches: 5. The CDR3 spans 15 residues. CDR3 DNA sequence: TGCGCCAGCAGCCCAGGGACAGGGGTTGAAGAGACCCAGTACTTC. Amino acid sequence: CASSPGTGVEETQYF.

This clonotype was picked up many times. The chain uses TRBV24-1 and TRBJ2-1, with TRBD1 identical over 8 bases. Losses at the gene ends were 4 bases for V and 12 bases for J; bases not matched to a gene: 4. Germline lookup yields CDR1 KGHDR and CDR2 SFDVKD. The CDR3 totals 12 residues. CDR3 DNA sequence: TGTGCCACCAGTGAGGGTGACAGGGGGCAGTTCTTC. Encoded protein: CATSEGDRGQFF.

This clonotype was picked up one time. V usage is TRBV20-1 and J usage is TRBJ2-1; D unclear. V lost 8 bases to trimming and J lost 6 bases, with 8 bases between them. This CDR3 comprises 10 residues. CDR1 and CDR2 from the germline V gene are DFQATT and SNEGSKA (reference sequence). The CDR3 sequence is CSPGGNEQFF. Here the CDR3 DNA reads TGCAGTCCCGGTGGCAATGAGCAGTTCTTC.

This clonotype was detected many times. This rearrangement joins TRBV11-2 to TRBJ2-3; a possible D gene is TRBD1 (6 bases). The CDR3 loop spans 14 amino acids. V was shortened by 5 bases and J by 6 bases, with 15 bases between the two germline ends. Germline values: CDR1 SGHAT, CDR2 FQNNGV. CDR3 nucleotide sequence: TGTGCCAGCAGCATCGATAACAGGGCCGATACGCAGTATTTT. Protein product: CASSIDNRADTQYF.

The rearrangement uses TRBV7-9 and TRBJ2-1; TRBD2 matches at 7 bases. Germline lookup yields CDR1 SEHNR and CDR2 FQNEAQ (reference sequence). V was pared by 2 bases and J by 3 bases, with 4 bases of the junction left unmatched. CDR3 size: 15 residues. The CDR3 DNA follows: TGTGCCAGCAGCTTAAGCGGGACCTACTACAATGAGCAGTTCTTC. It codes for CASSLSGTYYNEQFF.

This clonotype has a count of ten or more. The chain couples TRBV28 to TRBJ1-5, with no clear D. Deletions cut 3 bases from V and 3 bases from J, with 9 bases between. CDR1 is MDHEN, CDR2 SYDVKM, per germline. CDR3 length: 14 residues. In DNA, the CDR3 is TGTGCCAGCAGTTTTAACAGATACAATCAGCCCCAGCATTTT. Its protein is CASSFNRYNQPQHF.

The chain joins TRBV11-3 to TRBJ2-3, with D perhaps TRBD1 (6 bases). Trimming pared 0 bases from V and 9 bases from J, leaving 10 bases between. The CDR3 extends over 13 amino acids. CDR1 is SGHNT, CDR2 YENEEA, per germline. CDR3 amino acids: CASSLETGKTQYF. In DNA, the CDR3 is TGTGCCAGCAGCTTAGAAACAGGGAAGACGCAGTATTTT.

Many counts were recorded for this clonotype. This chain joins TRBV20-1 and TRBJ2-2; 11 positions match TRBD2. Germline assignment: CDR1 DFQATT and CDR2 SNEGSKA (reference sequence). CDR3 size: 15 residues. The trim removed 3 bases at V and 5 bases at J, leaving 5 bases unmatched. DNA of the CDR3: TGCAGTGCTAGCACTAGCGGGAGTGAGACCGGGGAGCTGTTTTTT. It is translated as CSASTSGSETGELFF.

This clonotype was found many times. This chain uses TRBV9 with TRBJ2-2; 10 bases align to TRBD2. The V and J ends lost 0 bases and 0 bases, in that order; junction bases with no gene match: 11. CDR3 size: 20 residues. Germline lookup yields CDR1 SGDLS and CDR2 YYNGEE. The CDR3 reads CASSVATTSSGGSNTGELFF. The CDR3 region has the DNA TGTGCCAGCAGCGTAGCTACGACGAGTAGCGGGGGGTCGAACACCGGGGAGCTGTTTTTT.

This clonotype was counted at least ten times. This chain joins TRBV9 and TRBJ2-1; 9 bases are shared with TRBD2. After removal of 4 bases from V and 6 bases from J, the junction contained 17 bases not matched to a gene. Germline CDR1 and CDR2: SGDLS and YYNGEE. The CDR3 is 18 residues long. CDR3 sequence: CASSPVSAAGGLFNEQFF. DNA for the CDR3: TGTGCCAGCAGCCCGGTCAGTGCGGCGGGGGGGTTGTTCAATGAGCAGTTCTTC.

This clonotype was recorded many times. V usage is TRBV5-1 and J usage is TRBJ2-3, with D possibly matching TRBD2 (5 bases). The CDR3 sequence is 16 residues long. The germline CDR1 and CDR2 sequences are SGHRS and YFSETQ. The V end was cut by 0 bases, the J end by 2 bases, with 13 bases between. Here the CDR3 DNA reads TGCGCCAGCAGCTTGGATGGAGGAGGTTCCACAGATACGCAGTATTTT. It translates to CASSLDGGGSTDTQYF.

The chain links TRBV25-1 to TRBJ1-2; no reliable D call. With 2 bases removed from V and 8 bases from J, the gap between germline ends came to 18 bases. This CDR3 has 15 residues. Germline CDR1 and CDR2: MGHDK and SYGVNS. CDR3 nucleotide sequence: TGTGCCAGCAGTGAAGAGCCAGGTGGTCGTGGGGGCTACACCTTC. Its protein product is CASSEEPGGRGGYTF.

Many counts were recorded for this clonotype. One end of the junction fails to match germline, which may point to a read error. The chain couples TRBV4-3 to TRBJ2-1, with 11 bases matching TRBD2. The CDR3 is 15 amino acids. Germline CDR1 LGHNA, CDR2 YSLEER. The CDR3: CASSQGLAAYNERFF. The CDR3, as DNA: TGCGCCAGCTCACAGGGACTAGCGGCCTACAATGAGCGGTTCTTC.

Regarding this clonotype: It may be a read error: a sequence one base away is much more abundant. The J gene is TRBJ2-5, the V gene TRBV5-1; D might be TRBD1 or TRBD2, each matching 5 bases. CDR1 and CDR2 (germline): SGHRS, YFSETQ. CDR3 size: 14 residues. This CDR3 is CANSLGTPQETQYF. The DNA of the CDR3 is TGCGCCAACAGCTTAGGGACGCCGCAAGAGACCCAGTACTTC.

There are a few counts of this clonotype. DNA for the CDR3: TGTGCCAGCAGCGCCGGGGGAACTACCTACGAGCAGTACTTC. Translation gives CASSAGGTTYEQYF. J is TRBJ2-7 and V is TRBV9; TRBD2 might be the D (6 bases). The CDR3 length is 14 residues. Germline CDR1 reads SGDLS; CDR2 reads YYNGEE. Trimming removed 3 bases from V and 2 bases from J, with 12 bases in between.

Turning to this clonotype: This may stem from a read error, because a much larger clone lies one nucleotide away. The V call is TRBV4-3, the J call TRBJ2-3; 10 bases line up with TRBD2. In germline, CDR1 is LGHNA, CDR2 YSLEER. CDR3 length equals 16 residues. V shed 3 bases, J shed 5 bases, and the junction held 8 bases outside the gene matches. The CDR3 DNA reads as TGCGCCAGCAGCCAGAGTAGCGGGGGGTTCGTAGATACGCAGTATTTT. It translates to CASSQSSGGFVDTQYF.

This clonotype came up many times. This chain joins TRBV6-1 and TRBJ2-7, with 7 bases matching TRBD1. The ends lost 5 bases at V and 4 bases at J; junction bases unmatched: 8. The germline V gene has CDR1 MNHNS and CDR2 SASEGT. This CDR3 has 14 amino acids. The CDR3 nucleotides are TGTGCCAGCAGTCGACAGGGAACGCTTTACGAGCAGTACTTC. Amino acids: CASSRQGTLYEQYF.

This clonotype was recorded a few times. The chain employs TRBV7-2 and TRBJ2-2; tentatively, D is TRBD2 (6 bases). CDR3 size: 15 residues. The V end lost 2 bases, the J end lost 2 bases, and 9 bases lay between the germline ends. Germline V gene sequence: CDR1 SGHTA, CDR2 FQGNSA. This chain's CDR3 is CASSLRRGNTGELFF. The CDR3 nucleotides are TGTGCCAGCAGCTTAAGGCGGGGAAACACCGGGGAGCTGTTTTTT.